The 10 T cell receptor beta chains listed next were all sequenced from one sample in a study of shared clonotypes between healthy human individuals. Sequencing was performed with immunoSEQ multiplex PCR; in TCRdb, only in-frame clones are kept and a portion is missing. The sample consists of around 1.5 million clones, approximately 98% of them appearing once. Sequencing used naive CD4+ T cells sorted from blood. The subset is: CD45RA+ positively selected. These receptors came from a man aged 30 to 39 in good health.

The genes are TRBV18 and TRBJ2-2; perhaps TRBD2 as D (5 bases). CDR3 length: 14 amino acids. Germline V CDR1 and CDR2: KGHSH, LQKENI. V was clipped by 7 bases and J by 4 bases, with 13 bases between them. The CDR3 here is CASFWRSGTGELFF. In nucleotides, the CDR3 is TGTGCCAGCTTCTGGAGGTCGGGCACCGGGGAGCTGTTTTTT.

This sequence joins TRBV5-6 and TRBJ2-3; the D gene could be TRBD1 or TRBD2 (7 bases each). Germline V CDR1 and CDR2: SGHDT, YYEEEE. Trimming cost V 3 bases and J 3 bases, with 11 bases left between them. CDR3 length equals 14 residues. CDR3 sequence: CASSSQGGTDTQYF. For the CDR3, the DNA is TGTGCCAGCAGCTCCCAGGGGGGGACAGATACGCAGTATTTT.

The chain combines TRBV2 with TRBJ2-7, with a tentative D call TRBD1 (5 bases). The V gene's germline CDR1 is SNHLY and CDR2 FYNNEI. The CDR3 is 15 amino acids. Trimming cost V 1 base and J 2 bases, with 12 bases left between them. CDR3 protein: CASSEDRRITYEQYF. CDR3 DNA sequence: TGTGCCAGCAGTGAAGACAGGCGAATTACCTACGAGCAGTACTTC.

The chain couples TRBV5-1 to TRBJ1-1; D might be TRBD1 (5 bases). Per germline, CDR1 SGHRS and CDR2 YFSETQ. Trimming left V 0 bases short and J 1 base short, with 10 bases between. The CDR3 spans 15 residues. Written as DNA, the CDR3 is TGCGCCAGCAGCTTGGTAAGGGGCACGAACACTGAAGCTTTCTTT. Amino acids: CASSLVRGTNTEAFF.

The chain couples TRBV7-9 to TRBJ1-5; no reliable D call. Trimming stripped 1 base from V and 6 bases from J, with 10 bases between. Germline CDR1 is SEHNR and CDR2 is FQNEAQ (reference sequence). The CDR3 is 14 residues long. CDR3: CASSLEAGGQPQHF. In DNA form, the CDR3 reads TGTGCCAGCAGCTTAGAGGCGGGTGGTCAGCCCCAGCATTTT.

The CDR3 region has the DNA TGTGCCAGCAGACGACAGCCCTTCCTAGGCGAGCAGTACTTC. Protein sequence: CASRRQPFLGEQYF. The V and J genes are TRBV28 and TRBJ2-7, with D perhaps TRBD1 (5 bases). V was cut by 6 bases and J by 6 bases, with 18 bases left in between. The CDR3 has 14 residues. The germline gives CDR1 MDHEN, CDR2 SYDVKM.

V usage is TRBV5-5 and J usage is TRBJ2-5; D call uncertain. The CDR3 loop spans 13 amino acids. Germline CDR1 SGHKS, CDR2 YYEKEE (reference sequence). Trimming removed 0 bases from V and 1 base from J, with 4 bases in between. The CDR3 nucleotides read TGTGCCAGCAGCTTGGACGGCCAAGAGACCCAGTACTTC. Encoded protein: CASSLDGQETQYF.

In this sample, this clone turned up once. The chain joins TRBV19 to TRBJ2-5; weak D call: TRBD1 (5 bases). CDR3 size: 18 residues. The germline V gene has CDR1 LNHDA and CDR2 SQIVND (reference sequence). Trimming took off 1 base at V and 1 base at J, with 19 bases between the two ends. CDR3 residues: CASSIGGTPRTIQETQYF. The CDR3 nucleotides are TGTGCCAGTAGTATAGGAGGTACCCCCAGGACAATCCAAGAGACCCAGTACTTC.

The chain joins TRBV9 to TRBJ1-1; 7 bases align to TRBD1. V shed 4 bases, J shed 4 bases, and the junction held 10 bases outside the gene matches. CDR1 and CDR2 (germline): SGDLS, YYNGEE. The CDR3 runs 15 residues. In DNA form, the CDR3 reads TGTGCCAGCAGCCCCCGGGGGGCAGGGGGCACTGAAGCTTTCTTT. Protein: CASSPRGAGGTEAFF.

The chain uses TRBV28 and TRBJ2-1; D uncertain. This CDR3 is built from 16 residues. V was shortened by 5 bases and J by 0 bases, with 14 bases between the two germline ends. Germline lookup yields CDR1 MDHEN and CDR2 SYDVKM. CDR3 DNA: TGTGCCAGCAGTCCACCAAAAGAAAGCTCCTACAATGAGCAGTTCTTC. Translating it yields CASSPPKESSYNEQFF.